This TCR beta chain was documented in a study of T-cell reconstitution after alpha-beta-depleted transplantation in children. The germline gives CDR1 SGHRS, CDR2 YFSETQ. This CDR3 is 16 amino acids long. Trimming left V 0 bases short and J 0 bases short, with 9 bases between. Unique molecular identifiers were incorporated when the TCRbeta library was constructed. MiXCR was run by TCRdb on the PCR reads, yielding one entry per CDR3 protein. The sample carries approximately 250,000 distinct CDR3 sequences, 9.7% recorded once. This clonotype has ten or more counts. The rearrangement uses TRBV5-1 and TRBJ1-4; D uncertain. This sequence was found in a human donor who donated a stem cell graft to a child with SCID. The material sequenced was PBMCs from the stem cell graft donor, taken from the stem cell graft. In DNA form, the CDR3 reads TGCGCCAGCAGCTTGGAGGCGGGAGCAACTAATGAAAAACTGTTTTTT. It translates to CASSLEAGATNEKLFF.